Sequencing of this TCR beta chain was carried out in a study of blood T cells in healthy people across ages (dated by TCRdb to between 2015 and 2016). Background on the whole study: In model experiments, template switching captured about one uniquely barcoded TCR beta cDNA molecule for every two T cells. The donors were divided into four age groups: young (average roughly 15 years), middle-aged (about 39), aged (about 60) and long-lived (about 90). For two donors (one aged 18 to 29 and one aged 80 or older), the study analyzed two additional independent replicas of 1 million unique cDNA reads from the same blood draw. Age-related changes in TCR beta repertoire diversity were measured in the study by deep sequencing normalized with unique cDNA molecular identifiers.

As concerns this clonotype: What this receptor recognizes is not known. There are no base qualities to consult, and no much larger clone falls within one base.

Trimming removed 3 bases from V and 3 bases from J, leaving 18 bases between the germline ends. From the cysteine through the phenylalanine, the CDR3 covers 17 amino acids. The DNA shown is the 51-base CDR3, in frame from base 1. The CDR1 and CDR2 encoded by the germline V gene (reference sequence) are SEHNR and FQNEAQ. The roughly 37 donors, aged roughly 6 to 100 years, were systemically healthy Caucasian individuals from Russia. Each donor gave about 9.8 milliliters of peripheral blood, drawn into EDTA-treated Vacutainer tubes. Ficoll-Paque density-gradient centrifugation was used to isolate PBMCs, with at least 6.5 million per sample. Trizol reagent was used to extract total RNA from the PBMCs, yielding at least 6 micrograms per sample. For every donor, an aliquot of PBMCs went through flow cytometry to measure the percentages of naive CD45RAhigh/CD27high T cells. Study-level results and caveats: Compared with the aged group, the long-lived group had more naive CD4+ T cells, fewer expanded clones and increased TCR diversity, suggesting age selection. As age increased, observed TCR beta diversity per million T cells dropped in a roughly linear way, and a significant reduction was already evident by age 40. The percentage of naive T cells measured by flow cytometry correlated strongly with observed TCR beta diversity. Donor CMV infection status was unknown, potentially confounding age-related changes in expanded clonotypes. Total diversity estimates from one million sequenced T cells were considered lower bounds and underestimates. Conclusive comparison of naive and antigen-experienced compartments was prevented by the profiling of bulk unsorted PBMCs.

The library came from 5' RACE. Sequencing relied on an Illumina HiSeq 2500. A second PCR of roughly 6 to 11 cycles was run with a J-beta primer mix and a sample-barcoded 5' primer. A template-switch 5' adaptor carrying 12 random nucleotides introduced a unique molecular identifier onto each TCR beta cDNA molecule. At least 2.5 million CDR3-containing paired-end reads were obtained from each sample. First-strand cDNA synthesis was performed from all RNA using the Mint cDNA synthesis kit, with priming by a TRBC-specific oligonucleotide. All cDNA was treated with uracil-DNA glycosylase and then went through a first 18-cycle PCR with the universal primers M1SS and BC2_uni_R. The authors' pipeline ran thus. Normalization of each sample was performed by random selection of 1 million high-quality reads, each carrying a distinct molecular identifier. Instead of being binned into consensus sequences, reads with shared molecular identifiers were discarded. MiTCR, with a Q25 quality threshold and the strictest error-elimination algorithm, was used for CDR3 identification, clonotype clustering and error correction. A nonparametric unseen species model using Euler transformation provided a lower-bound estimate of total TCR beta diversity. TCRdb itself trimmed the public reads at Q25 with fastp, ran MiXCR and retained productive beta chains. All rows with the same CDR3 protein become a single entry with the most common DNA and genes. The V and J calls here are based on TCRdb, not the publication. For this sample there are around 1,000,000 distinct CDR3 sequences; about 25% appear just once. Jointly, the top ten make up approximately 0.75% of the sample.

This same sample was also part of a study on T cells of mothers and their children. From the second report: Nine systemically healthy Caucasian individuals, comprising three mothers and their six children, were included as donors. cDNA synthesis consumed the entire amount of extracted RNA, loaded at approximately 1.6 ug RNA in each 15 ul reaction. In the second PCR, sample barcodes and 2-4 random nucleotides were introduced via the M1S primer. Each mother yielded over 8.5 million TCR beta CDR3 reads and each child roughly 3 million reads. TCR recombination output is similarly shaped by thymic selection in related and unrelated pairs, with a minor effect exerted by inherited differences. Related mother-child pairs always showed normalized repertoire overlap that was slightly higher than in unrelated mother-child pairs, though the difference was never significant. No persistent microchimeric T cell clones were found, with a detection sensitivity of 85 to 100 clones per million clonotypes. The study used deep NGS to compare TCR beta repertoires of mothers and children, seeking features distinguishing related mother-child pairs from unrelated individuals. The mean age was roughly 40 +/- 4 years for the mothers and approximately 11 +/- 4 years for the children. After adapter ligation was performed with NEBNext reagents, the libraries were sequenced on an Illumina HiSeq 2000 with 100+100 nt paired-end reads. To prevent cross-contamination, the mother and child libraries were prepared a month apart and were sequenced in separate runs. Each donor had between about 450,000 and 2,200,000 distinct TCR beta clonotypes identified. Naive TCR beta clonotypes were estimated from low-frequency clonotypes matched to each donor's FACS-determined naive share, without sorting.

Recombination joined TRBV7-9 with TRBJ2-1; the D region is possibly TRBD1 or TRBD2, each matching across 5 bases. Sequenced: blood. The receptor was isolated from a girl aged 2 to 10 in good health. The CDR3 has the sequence CASSFSAERGDYNEQFF. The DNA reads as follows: TGTGCCAGCAGCTTTTCTGCCGAAAGAGGGGACTACAATGAGCAGTTCTTC.